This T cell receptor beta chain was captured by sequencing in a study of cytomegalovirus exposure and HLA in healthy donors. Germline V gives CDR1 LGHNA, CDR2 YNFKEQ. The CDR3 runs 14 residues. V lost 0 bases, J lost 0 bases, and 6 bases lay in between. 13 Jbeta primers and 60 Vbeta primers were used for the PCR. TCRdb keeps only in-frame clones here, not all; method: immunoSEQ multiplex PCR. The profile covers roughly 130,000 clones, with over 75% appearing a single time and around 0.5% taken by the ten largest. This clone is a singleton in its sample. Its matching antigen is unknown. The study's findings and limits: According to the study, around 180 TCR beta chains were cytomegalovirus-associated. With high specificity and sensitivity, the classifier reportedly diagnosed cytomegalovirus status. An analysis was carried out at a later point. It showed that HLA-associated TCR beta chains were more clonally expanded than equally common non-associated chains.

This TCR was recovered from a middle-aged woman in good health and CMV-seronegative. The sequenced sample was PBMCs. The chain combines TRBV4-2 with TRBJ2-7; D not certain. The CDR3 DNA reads TGTGCCAGCAGCCAAGATCCGGGCTCCTACGAGCAGTACTTC. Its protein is CASSQDPGSYEQYF.